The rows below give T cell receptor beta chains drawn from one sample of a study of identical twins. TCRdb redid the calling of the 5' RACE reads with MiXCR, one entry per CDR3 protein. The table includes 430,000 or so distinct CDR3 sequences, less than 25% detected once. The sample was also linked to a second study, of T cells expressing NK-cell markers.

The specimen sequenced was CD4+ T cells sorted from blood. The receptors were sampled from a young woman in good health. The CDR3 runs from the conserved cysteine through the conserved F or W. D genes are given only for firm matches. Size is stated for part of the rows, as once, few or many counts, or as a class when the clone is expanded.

TGCGCCAGCAGCCCCCCGGGGAGCCCAGCAGAGGAGCAGTTCTTC	CASSPPGSPAEEQFF	TRBJ2-1	.	.	TRBV4-3
TGCAGTGGGCGGGGGGGCGATGAGCAGTTCTTC	CSGRGGDEQFF	TRBJ2-1	TRBD2	few	TRBV20-1
TGTGCCAGCACCGGTCCACTGACAGGGAAATCTTTCTTT	CASTGPLTGKSFF	TRBJ1-1	TRBD1	.	TRBV6-1
TGTGCCAGCAGGAACGACAGGACCTATGGCTACACCTTC	CASRNDRTYGYTF	TRBJ1-2	.	.	TRBV2
TGTGCCAGCACTCCTGCGGCCCCACGTACGCAGTATTTT	CASTPAAPRTQYF	TRBJ2-3	.	many	TRBV11-2
TGTGCCAGCAGCCCACCGCACAGTAACTATGGCTACACCTTC	CASSPPHSNYGYTF	TRBJ1-2	.	few	TRBV6-1
TGTGCTAGTGGTTTGAGTTCAGTCTCTGGAAACACCATATATTTT	CASGLSSVSGNTIYF	TRBJ1-3	.	.	TRBV12-5
TGTGCCAGCATACGGCGGGGAGATGCAGCAGATACGCAGTATTTT	CASIRRGDAADTQYF	TRBJ2-3	.	.	TRBV27
TGTGCCAGCACTAAACTAGCGGGGGGGCCTGGCGGGGAGCTGTTTTTT	CASTKLAGGPGGELFF	TRBJ2-2	TRBD2	few	TRBV6-1
TGTGCCTGGAATAAAGCGGGAGGGCCGTACGAGCAGTACTTC	CAWNKAGGPYEQYF	TRBJ2-7	TRBD2	.	TRBV30
TGCAGCGTTCGGGACCGCGAGCAGTACTTC	CSVRDREQYF	TRBJ2-7	.	.	TRBV29-1
TGTGCCAGCAGCCCACGAGCGGGGGGGAGTTACAATGAGCAGTTCTTC	CASSPRAGGSYNEQFF	TRBJ2-1	TRBD2	few	TRBV5-4
TGTGCCAGCAGTGAACCACAGTCGAACACTGAAGCTTTCTTT	CASSEPQSNTEAFF	TRBJ1-1	.	.	TRBV25-1